This TCR beta chain derives from a study of shared clonotypes between healthy human individuals. Study-level findings and limits: Larger estimated richness was generally seen in naive subsets than in memory subsets.

CD8 cells regarded as naive lacked CD45RO, were positively chosen for CCR7, and omitted terminally differentiated effector memory CD45RA+ cells. CDR3 length: 14 amino acids. V lost 2 bases, J lost 4 bases, and 10 bases lay in between. CDR1 and CDR2 from the germline V gene are MDHEN and SYDVKM. This clone showed up just once. Its specificity is not known. Libraries were prepared by immunoSEQ multiplex PCR; TCRdb keeps only in-frame clonotypes and omits some of them. The table has millions of clones, over 85% seen once. The sequence was collected from a man aged 18 to 29 in good health. The chain combines TRBV28 with TRBJ2-3; D may be TRBD1 or TRBD2 (5 bases each). Sequenced: naive CD8+ T cells sorted from blood. The CDR3 coding sequence is TGTGCCAGCAGTTTAAGAGGGGCAGCAGATACGCAGTATTTT. Translated: CASSLRGAADTQYF.